The entry that follows covers one T cell receptor (beta chain) sequence. Its binding antigen is unknown. Base qualities are not at hand, and no much larger clone is one base apart. The germline V gene encodes CDR1 MNHEY and CDR2 SMNVEV (reference sequence). Taken from cysteine to phenylalanine, the CDR3 has 14 residues. The read is trimmed to its CDR3 DNA, 42 bases read in frame from base 1. Trimmed from V: 5 bases; trimmed from J: 6 bases; junction bases lacking a gene match: 0. This specimen comes from a study of blood T cell repertoires in COVID-19 (dated by TCRdb to 2020 to 2021). Regarding the research as a whole: Samples covering the acute and convalescent phases of COVID-19 were provided by collaborators in the United States, Italy and Spain. The material from the prospective study consisted of cDNA or gDNA derived from T cells, B-cell-depleted T cells, or PBMCs. Deeply sampled blood TCRbeta repertoires from subjects exposed to, actively infected with, or recovered from COVID-19 were included in the dataset. The repertoires were made available in a free public database intended to serve as a resource for research on the immune response to SARS-CoV-2. Samples came from the ongoing ImmuneRACE study (first 160 participants) plus 1,254 subjects from 6 global collaborators. Sample metadata almost always included a de-identified subject ID, COVID-19 status, age in years and sex. Where available, HLA class I and class II types were taken from metadata supplied by the sample provider and were not determined by assay-based typing.

One collaborating source in Seattle enrolled patients during active infection and followed them longitudinally through the course of disease. Collaborating institutions collected whole blood in K2EDTA tubes following their own protocols. For TCRbeta analysis, collaborators shipped samples in one of three forms: frozen whole blood, isolated PBMCs, or DNA extracted from either of those sample types. Beyond this particular receptor, the publication reports: How much clinical and demographic metadata was included differed by source and by participant, and the metadata was provided uncurated.

The immunoSEQ Assay, a bias-controlled multiplex PCR, was used to amplify TCRbeta CDR3 regions from genomic DNA. Processing in the source paper ran as follows. The number of nucleated cells in each sample was estimated by amplification of reference gene primers within the assay. To quantify the absolute abundance of each unique TCRbeta CDR3 rearrangement, sequence reads were collapsed and filtered. For each sample, productive Simpson clonality was calculated as the square root of Simpson's diversity index across productive rearrangements. The table was pulled from immuneACCESS by TCRdb, which kept in-frame rearrangements only. Such tables lose some clones; where checked, under half of the loss comes from unresolved V genes, and the rest has no known cause. V, J and clone size derive from that table, while D and trimming were established from the DNA sequence. In this sample the table shows 97,000 or so clones, approximately 92% of which occur a single time. The biggest ten clones account for around 1.9% of the sample.

The chain employs TRBV27 and TRBJ2-1; 14 nucleotides in the junction match TRBD2. The sequencing sample was made of peripheral blood. This TCR was sampled from a woman aged 45-65 years with COVID-19, enrolled during active disease. The nucleotide sequence is given as TGTGCCAGCAGTGGGACTAGCGGGGGCAATGAGCAGTTCTTC. This codes for CASSGTSGGNEQFF.